A selection of T cell receptor beta chains follows, all from one sample in a study of identical twins. One entry per CDR3 protein, called by TCRdb with MiXCR from the 5' RACE reads. The sample carries 300,000 or so distinct CDR3 sequences, around 9.7% recorded once. The data also belong to a second study, concerning yellow fever vaccine responses in identical twins.

Sequenced: CD8+ T cells sorted from blood. These receptors originate from a young woman in good health. The CDR3 runs from the conserved cysteine through the conserved F or W. Fields, in order: J gene, V gene, clone size, D gene, CDR3 DNA, CDR3 protein. D genes are given only for firm matches. Not every row has a clone size; where given, it reads once, few, many or a size class.

j_call: TRBJ1-2
v_call: TRBV2
clone_size: few
d_call: .
cdr3_nt: TGTGCCAGCAGATTCGCGTACTATGGCTACACCTTC
cdr3_aa: CASRFAYYGYTF

j_call: TRBJ2-7
v_call: TRBV4-2
clone_size: .
d_call: TRBD1
cdr3_nt: TGTGCCAGCAGCCAAGATAAGGAGACAGGGGGCTACGAGCAGTACTTC
cdr3_aa: CASSQDKETGGYEQYF

j_call: TRBJ2-7
v_call: TRBV20-1
clone_size: .
d_call: TRBD2
cdr3_nt: TGCAGTGCTAGAGGGGAGCGGGAGCTCTACGAGCAGTACTTC
cdr3_aa: CSARGERELYEQYF

j_call: TRBJ2-1
v_call: TRBV7-7
clone_size: .
d_call: .
cdr3_nt: TGTGCCAGCAGCTTGGGTGGTAGTAGCCGGGATGAGCAGTTCTTC
cdr3_aa: CASSLGGSSRDEQFF

j_call: TRBJ2-7
v_call: TRBV7-9
clone_size: many
d_call: .
cdr3_nt: TGTGCCAGCAGCCCCAGGGGTCCAAAGGTTCTCGAGCAGTACTTC
cdr3_aa: CASSPRGPKVLEQYF

j_call: TRBJ1-2
v_call: TRBV6-1
clone_size: many
d_call: .
cdr3_nt: TGTGCCAGCAGTGAAGTTGGTGGCCAGGGGAGCTATGGCTACACCTTC
cdr3_aa: CASSEVGGQGSYGYTF

j_call: TRBJ2-1
v_call: TRBV24-1
clone_size: many
d_call: TRBD2
cdr3_nt: TGTGCCACCAGTGATTTGCTGCGGGAGGGTGATGAGCAGTTCTTC
cdr3_aa: CATSDLLREGDEQFF

j_call: TRBJ2-5
v_call: TRBV12-3/TRBV12-4
clone_size: few
d_call: .
cdr3_nt: TGTGCCAGCATAGACACGATTCAAGAGACCCAGTACTTC
cdr3_aa: CASIDTIQETQYF

j_call: TRBJ2-7
v_call: TRBV7-2
clone_size: many
d_call: TRBD2
cdr3_nt: TGTGCCAGCAGCTCCGGACTAGCGGGAGCCCAGTACTTC
cdr3_aa: CASSSGLAGAQYF

j_call: TRBJ2-7
v_call: TRBV30
clone_size: .
d_call: .
cdr3_nt: TGTGCCTGGAGTGTAGACTACGAGCAGTACTTC
cdr3_aa: CAWSVDYEQYF

j_call: TRBJ2-3
v_call: TRBV29-1
clone_size: many
d_call: TRBD1
cdr3_nt: TGCAGCGTGAACGGGGGACAGGGAGGAGATACGCAGTATTTT
cdr3_aa: CSVNGGQGGDTQYF

j_call: TRBJ2-2
v_call: TRBV7-7
clone_size: few
d_call: TRBD2
cdr3_nt: TGTGCTAGCAGCTCATCGGGACTAAAGAACACCGGGGAGCTGTTTTTT
cdr3_aa: CASSSSGLKNTGELFF

j_call: TRBJ2-7
v_call: TRBV29-1
clone_size: many
d_call: .
cdr3_nt: TGCAGCGTTGAAGGGACCGTTGGTACGGGTTACGCCTACGAGCAGTACTTC
cdr3_aa: CSVEGTVGTGYAYEQYF

j_call: TRBJ2-5
v_call: TRBV12-3/TRBV12-4
clone_size: many
d_call: .
cdr3_nt: TGTGCCAGCAGTTTATATGAGACCCAGTACTTC
cdr3_aa: CASSLYETQYF

j_call: TRBJ2-1
v_call: TRBV6-2/TRBV6-3
clone_size: .
d_call: .
cdr3_nt: TGTGCCAGCAGTGGCGAAATCGGGACTCTAGGCCCTGAGCAGTTCTTC
cdr3_aa: CASSGEIGTLGPEQFF

j_call: TRBJ2-3
v_call: TRBV15
clone_size: many
d_call: TRBD2
cdr3_nt: TGTGCCACCAGCAGAGATCGCACTAGCGGGACTGCGCAGTATTTT
cdr3_aa: CATSRDRTSGTAQYF

j_call: TRBJ1-1
v_call: TRBV4-2
clone_size: few
d_call: .
cdr3_nt: TGTGCCAGCAGCCAAGAATACGGGGGCACTGAAGCTTTCTTT
cdr3_aa: CASSQEYGGTEAFF

j_call: TRBJ2-4
v_call: TRBV5-4
clone_size: .
d_call: TRBD1
cdr3_nt: TGTGCCAGCAGCTTTCACCTCTCCGAGGACAGGGGCGCCAAAAACATTCAGTACTTC
cdr3_aa: CASSFHLSEDRGAKNIQYF

j_call: TRBJ2-7
v_call: TRBV4-2
clone_size: .
d_call: .
cdr3_nt: TGTGCCAGCAGCCAACCCGGACAGAACTCCTACGAGCAGTACTTC
cdr3_aa: CASSQPGQNSYEQYF

j_call: TRBJ2-7
v_call: TRBV15
clone_size: .
d_call: TRBD1
cdr3_nt: TGTGCCACAGAGGGACAGGGGAACGACGAGCAGTACTTC
cdr3_aa: CATEGQGNDEQYF

j_call: TRBJ2-7
v_call: TRBV20-1
clone_size: many
d_call: .
cdr3_nt: TGCAGTGCTAACGGCTACATTTCCTCCTACGAGCAGTACTTC
cdr3_aa: CSANGYISSYEQYF

j_call: TRBJ2-1
v_call: TRBV5-1
clone_size: few
d_call: TRBD2
cdr3_nt: TGCGCCAGCAGCTTGGGGACTAGCAGTGAGCAGTTCTTC
cdr3_aa: CASSLGTSSEQFF

j_call: TRBJ2-2
v_call: TRBV9
clone_size: few
d_call: .
cdr3_nt: TGTGCCAGCAGCCCCCAGGCTGGGGAGCTGTTTTTT
cdr3_aa: CASSPQAGELFF

j_call: TRBJ2-1
v_call: TRBV29-1
clone_size: .
d_call: TRBD2
cdr3_nt: TGCAGCGTTGAACCGGGGCTAGCGGGGGGGCTCGATGAGCAGTTCTTC
cdr3_aa: CSVEPGLAGGLDEQFF

j_call: TRBJ2-1
v_call: TRBV27
clone_size: few
d_call: TRBD2
cdr3_nt: TGTGCCAGCAGTTGGTCCCCTAGCGGGAGTAGTGAGCAGTTCTTC
cdr3_aa: CASSWSPSGSSEQFF

j_call: TRBJ2-5
v_call: TRBV5-5
clone_size: few
d_call: .
cdr3_nt: TGTGCCAGCAGCTCCCGAGAGGGGATGGAGACCCAGTACTTC
cdr3_aa: CASSSREGMETQYF

j_call: TRBJ2-1
v_call: TRBV5-4
clone_size: many
d_call: TRBD2
cdr3_nt: TGTGCCAGCAGCTGGGAGGGGACTAGCGGGGGAGTCAATGAGCAGTTCTTC
cdr3_aa: CASSWEGTSGGVNEQFF

j_call: TRBJ2-2
v_call: TRBV15
clone_size: many
d_call: .
cdr3_nt: TGTGCCACCAGGGAAGAGGACACCGGGGAGCTGTTTTTT
cdr3_aa: CATREEDTGELFF

j_call: TRBJ2-1
v_call: TRBV14
clone_size: .
d_call: .
cdr3_nt: TGTGCCAGCAGCCAAGAAGTAGGGTTTTTACATGAGCAGTTCTTC
cdr3_aa: CASSQEVGFLHEQFF

j_call: TRBJ2-3
v_call: TRBV20-1
clone_size: .
d_call: .
cdr3_nt: TGCAGTGCTGGAGGGAGGTCGCGCATAGAATTCACAGATACGCAGTATTTT
cdr3_aa: CSAGGRSRIEFTDTQYF

j_call: TRBJ2-1
v_call: TRBV14
clone_size: few
d_call: .
cdr3_nt: TGTGCCAGCAGCCACCCGATCGACAATGAGCAGTTCTTC
cdr3_aa: CASSHPIDNEQFF

j_call: TRBJ2-3
v_call: TRBV6-2/TRBV6-3
clone_size: few
d_call: TRBD2
cdr3_nt: TGTGCCAGCAGTCTACCATCGACTAGCGGGAGGGCAGATACGCAGTATTTT
cdr3_aa: CASSLPSTSGRADTQYF

j_call: TRBJ2-1
v_call: TRBV16
clone_size: .
d_call: .
cdr3_nt: TGTGCCAGCAGCCAATCGGGGGTAAGCTCCTACAATGAGCAGTTCTTC
cdr3_aa: CASSQSGVSSYNEQFF

j_call: TRBJ2-1
v_call: TRBV19
clone_size: .
d_call: .
cdr3_nt: TGTGCCAGTAGTATAGTTTCGACGGACAATGAGCAGTTCTTC
cdr3_aa: CASSIVSTDNEQFF

j_call: TRBJ1-2
v_call: TRBV29-1
clone_size: few
d_call: .
cdr3_nt: TGCAGCGTTGAAACAATCTATGGCTACACCTTC
cdr3_aa: CSVETIYGYTF

j_call: TRBJ2-3
v_call: TRBV7-8
clone_size: few
d_call: .
cdr3_nt: TGTGCCAGCAGCTTAGGCTGGAGGGGGACTAGCACAGATACGCAGTATTTT
cdr3_aa: CASSLGWRGTSTDTQYF

j_call: TRBJ2-1
v_call: TRBV10-3
clone_size: many
d_call: TRBD2
cdr3_nt: TGTGCCACAGCCGGGACTAGCGGGAGCTATGAGCAGTTCTTC
cdr3_aa: CATAGTSGSYEQFF

j_call: TRBJ2-1
v_call: TRBV6-6
clone_size: .
d_call: .
cdr3_nt: TGTGCCAGCTTTCTGAGCTACAATGAGCAGTTCTTC
cdr3_aa: CASFLSYNEQFF

j_call: TRBJ2-7
v_call: TRBV27
clone_size: .
d_call: .
cdr3_nt: TGTGCCAGCAGTTTAATGGCGAGCGGCGAGCAGTACTTC
cdr3_aa: CASSLMASGEQYF

j_call: TRBJ2-5
v_call: TRBV5-4
clone_size: few
d_call: TRBD2
cdr3_nt: TGTGCCAGCAGCCACGTAGCGGGAGGGCCTGAGACCCAGTACTTC
cdr3_aa: CASSHVAGGPETQYF

j_call: TRBJ2-7
v_call: TRBV20-1
clone_size: .
d_call: TRBD2
cdr3_nt: TGCAGTGCTAGAGAAGCGGGAGTCTACGAGCAGTACTTC
cdr3_aa: CSAREAGVYEQYF

j_call: TRBJ2-1
v_call: TRBV12-3/TRBV12-4
clone_size: .
d_call: .
cdr3_nt: TGTGCCAGCAGGGTAGGGGGGGGTTACAATGAGCAGTTCTTC
cdr3_aa: CASRVGGGYNEQFF

j_call: TRBJ2-3
v_call: TRBV19
clone_size: few
d_call: .
cdr3_nt: TGTGCCAGTAGTATAACGGCCAGCTACTCTCAAGATACGCAGTATTTT
cdr3_aa: CASSITASYSQDTQYF

j_call: TRBJ2-2
v_call: TRBV12-3/TRBV12-4
clone_size: many
d_call: .
cdr3_nt: TGTGCCAGCAGTTCCCAGGACAAAGACACCGGGGAGCTGTTTTTT
cdr3_aa: CASSSQDKDTGELFF

j_call: TRBJ2-5
v_call: TRBV7-7
clone_size: few
d_call: .
cdr3_nt: TGTGCTAGCACCCAGGTGAACCAAGAGACCCAGTACTTC
cdr3_aa: CASTQVNQETQYF

j_call: TRBJ2-7
v_call: TRBV29-1
clone_size: few
d_call: .
cdr3_nt: TGCAGCGTTGTTCTTCAGGGGCCAGGACCCTACGAGCAGTACTTC
cdr3_aa: CSVVLQGPGPYEQYF

j_call: TRBJ2-5
v_call: TRBV11-2
clone_size: few
d_call: TRBD2
cdr3_nt: TGTGCCAGCAGCTTACAACTAGCGGAGCAAGAGACCCAGTACTTC
cdr3_aa: CASSLQLAEQETQYF

j_call: TRBJ1-1
v_call: TRBV4-3
clone_size: many
d_call: .
cdr3_nt: TGCGCCAGCAGCCCCGAGCCGATTTCCAACACTGAAGCTTTCTTT
cdr3_aa: CASSPEPISNTEAFF

j_call: TRBJ2-7
v_call: TRBV20-1
clone_size: .
d_call: .
cdr3_nt: TGCAGTGCTAGAAAGGGATCCTACGAGCAGTACTTC
cdr3_aa: CSARKGSYEQYF

j_call: TRBJ2-3
v_call: TRBV5-8
clone_size: .
d_call: .
cdr3_nt: TGTGCCAGCAGCTTGGATTTGCGAGCAGCGGATACGCAGTATTTT
cdr3_aa: CASSLDLRAADTQYF

j_call: TRBJ2-1
v_call: TRBV4-2
clone_size: many
d_call: .
cdr3_nt: TGTGCCAGCAGCCAAGATGGGGCGGTGATAGCGGAAAATGAGCAGTTCTTC
cdr3_aa: CASSQDGAVIAENEQFF

j_call: TRBJ2-1
v_call: TRBV12-3/TRBV12-4
clone_size: .
d_call: TRBD2
cdr3_nt: TGTGCCAGCAGTACTAGCGGGGGAGTTCCCTACAATGAGCAGTTCTTC
cdr3_aa: CASSTSGGVPYNEQFF

j_call: TRBJ2-1
v_call: TRBV3-1
clone_size: many
d_call: TRBD1
cdr3_nt: TGTGCCAGCGTCCCCGCGACAGGGGTGTCTTTTAATGAGCAGTTCTTC
cdr3_aa: CASVPATGVSFNEQFF

j_call: TRBJ1-1
v_call: TRBV6-2/TRBV6-3
clone_size: many
d_call: .
cdr3_nt: TGTGCCAGCAGTTACTCAGAGGGGGATGGTGAAGCTTTCTTT
cdr3_aa: CASSYSEGDGEAFF

j_call: TRBJ2-7
v_call: TRBV27
clone_size: many
d_call: TRBD2
cdr3_nt: TGTGCCAGCAGTTCCGGTAGCGGGGGGGCCGACGAGCAGTACTTC
cdr3_aa: CASSSGSGGADEQYF

j_call: TRBJ2-1
v_call: TRBV24-1
clone_size: many
d_call: TRBD2
cdr3_nt: TGTGCCACCAGTGATTTAGGTAGCGGGGATTACAATGAGCAGTTCTTC
cdr3_aa: CATSDLGSGDYNEQFF

j_call: TRBJ1-2
v_call: TRBV4-2
clone_size: many
d_call: .
cdr3_nt: TGTGCCAGCAGCTTAGGCCACGCTGAAGGCTACACCTTC
cdr3_aa: CASSLGHAEGYTF

j_call: TRBJ2-3
v_call: TRBV20-1
clone_size: few
d_call: .
cdr3_nt: TGCAGTGCTGGGGACTCCTCCAGCACAGATACGCAGTATTTT
cdr3_aa: CSAGDSSSTDTQYF

j_call: TRBJ1-3
v_call: TRBV7-9
clone_size: .
d_call: .
cdr3_nt: TGTGCCAGCCTCGGGGGCTCTGGAAACACCATATATTTT
cdr3_aa: CASLGGSGNTIYF

j_call: TRBJ2-1
v_call: TRBV24-1
clone_size: many
d_call: TRBD1
cdr3_nt: TGTGCCACCGGCCCCGGACAGGATTGGGTTTATGAGCAGTTCTTC
cdr3_aa: CATGPGQDWVYEQFF